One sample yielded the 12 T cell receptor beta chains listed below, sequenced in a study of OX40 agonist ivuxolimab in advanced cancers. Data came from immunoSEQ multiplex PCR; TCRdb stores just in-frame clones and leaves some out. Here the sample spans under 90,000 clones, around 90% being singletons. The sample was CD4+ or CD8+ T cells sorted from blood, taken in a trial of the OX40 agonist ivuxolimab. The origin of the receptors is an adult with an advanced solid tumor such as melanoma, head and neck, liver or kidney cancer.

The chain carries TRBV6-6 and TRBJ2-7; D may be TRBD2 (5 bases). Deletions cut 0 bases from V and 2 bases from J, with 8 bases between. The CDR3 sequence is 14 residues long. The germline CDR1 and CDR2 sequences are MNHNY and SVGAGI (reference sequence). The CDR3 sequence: CASSYSAGTYEQYF. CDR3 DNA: TGTGCCAGCAGTTACTCGGCCGGGACCTACGAGCAGTACTTC.

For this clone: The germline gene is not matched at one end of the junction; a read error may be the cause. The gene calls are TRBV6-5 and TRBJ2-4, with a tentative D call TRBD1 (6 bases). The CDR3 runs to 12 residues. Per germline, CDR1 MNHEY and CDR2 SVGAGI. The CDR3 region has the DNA TGTGCCAGCAGTTGGGAGTGGGGGCATTGGAACTTC. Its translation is CASSWEWGHWNF.

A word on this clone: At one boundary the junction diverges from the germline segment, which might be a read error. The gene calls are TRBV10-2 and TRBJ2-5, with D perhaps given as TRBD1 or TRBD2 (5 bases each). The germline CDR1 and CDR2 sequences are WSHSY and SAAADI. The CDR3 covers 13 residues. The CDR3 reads CASSVRDGESQYF. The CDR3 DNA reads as TGCGCCAGCAGTGTTCGGGACGGAGAGTCCCAGTACTTC.

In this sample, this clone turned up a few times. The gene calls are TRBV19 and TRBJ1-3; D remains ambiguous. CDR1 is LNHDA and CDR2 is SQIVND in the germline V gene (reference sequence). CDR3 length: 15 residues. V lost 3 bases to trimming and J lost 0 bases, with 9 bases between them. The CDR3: CASSIDWSSGNTIYF. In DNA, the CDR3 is TGTGCCAGTAGTATCGACTGGAGCTCTGGAAACACCATATATTTT.

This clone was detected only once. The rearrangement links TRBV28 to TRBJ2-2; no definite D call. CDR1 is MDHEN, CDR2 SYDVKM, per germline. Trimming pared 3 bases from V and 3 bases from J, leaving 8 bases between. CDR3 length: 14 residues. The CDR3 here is CASSFETHTGELFF. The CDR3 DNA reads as TGTGCCAGCAGTTTCGAGACCCACACCGGGGAGCTGTTTTTT.

The CDR3 DNA follows: TGTGCCAGCAGCCCAGGAGGGTCAGATACGCAGTATTTT. Residues: CASSPGGSDTQYF. The V and J genes are TRBV9 and TRBJ2-3; weak D call: TRBD2 (6 bases). V was shortened by 4 bases and J by 4 bases, with 10 bases between the two germline ends. The CDR3 is made up of 13 amino acids. Germline loops: CDR1 SGDLS, CDR2 YYNGEE.

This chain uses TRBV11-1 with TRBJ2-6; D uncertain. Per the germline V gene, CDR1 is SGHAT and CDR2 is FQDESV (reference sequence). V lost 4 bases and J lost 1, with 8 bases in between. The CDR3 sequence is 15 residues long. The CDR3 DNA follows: TGTGCCAGCAGCTCATTAGGATCTGGGGCCAACGTCCTGACTTTC. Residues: CASSSLGSGANVLTF.

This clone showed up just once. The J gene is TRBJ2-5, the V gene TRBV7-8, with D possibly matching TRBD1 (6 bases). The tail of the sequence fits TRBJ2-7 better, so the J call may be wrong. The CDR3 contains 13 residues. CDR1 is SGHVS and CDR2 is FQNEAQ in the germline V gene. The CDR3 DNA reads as TGTGCCAGCAGCTCCGCTGGGGGCCACGAGCAGTACTTC. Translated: CASSSAGGHEQYF.

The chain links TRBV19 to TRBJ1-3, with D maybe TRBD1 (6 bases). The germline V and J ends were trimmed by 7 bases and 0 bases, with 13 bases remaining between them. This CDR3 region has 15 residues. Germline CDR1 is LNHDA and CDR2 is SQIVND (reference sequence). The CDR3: CASILTGRSGNTIYF. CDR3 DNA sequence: TGTGCCAGTATTCTGACAGGCCGCTCTGGAAACACCATATATTTT. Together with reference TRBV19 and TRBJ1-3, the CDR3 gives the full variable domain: DGGITQSPKYLFRKEGQNVTLSCEQNLNHDAMYWYRQDPGQGLRLIYYSQIVNDFQKGDIAEGYSVSREKKESFPLTVTSAQKNPTAFYLCASILTGRSGNTIYFGEGSWLTVV.

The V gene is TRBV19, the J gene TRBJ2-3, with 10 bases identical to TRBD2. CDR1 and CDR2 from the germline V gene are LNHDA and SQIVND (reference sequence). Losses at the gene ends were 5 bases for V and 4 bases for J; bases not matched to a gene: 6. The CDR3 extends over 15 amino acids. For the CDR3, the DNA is TGTGCCAGTAGTGATCTAGCGGGGGCTTCAGATACGCAGTATTTT. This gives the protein CASSDLAGASDTQYF.

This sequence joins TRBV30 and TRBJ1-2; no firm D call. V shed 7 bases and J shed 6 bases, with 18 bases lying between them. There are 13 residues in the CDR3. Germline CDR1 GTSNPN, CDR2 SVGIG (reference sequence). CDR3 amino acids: CASAGRNPDGYTF. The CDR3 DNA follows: TGTGCCTCGGCAGGCAGAAACCCGGATGGCTACACCTTC.

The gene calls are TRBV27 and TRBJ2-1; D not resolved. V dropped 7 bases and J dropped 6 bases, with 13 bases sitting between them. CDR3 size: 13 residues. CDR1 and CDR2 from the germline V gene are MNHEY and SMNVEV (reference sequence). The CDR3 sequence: CASISRFSNEQFF. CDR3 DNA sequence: TGTGCCAGCATCAGTCGCTTCTCCAATGAGCAGTTCTTC.